These 7 T cell receptor beta chains originate from one sample sequenced in a study of blood T cell repertoires in COVID-19. Libraries were prepared by immunoSEQ multiplex PCR; TCRdb keeps only in-frame clonotypes and omits some of them. In the table there are about 34,000 clones, around 90% of which are singletons. The sample comprised peripheral blood. These receptors were obtained from a man aged 70-80 years with active COVID-19.

The V call is TRBV3-1 (or the pseudogene TRBV3-2), the J call TRBJ2-1; 14 bases match TRBD2. The germline V gene has CDR1 LGHDT and CDR2 YNNKEL (reference sequence). This CDR3 is built from 15 residues. V shed 4 bases and J 9 bases; nucleotides not matched to a gene: 5. The CDR3 reads CASSLGTSGSSEQFF. CDR3 coding DNA: TGTGCCAGCAGCCTCGGGACTAGCGGGAGCAGTGAGCAGTTCTTC.

V usage is TRBV5-1 and J usage is TRBJ2-5, with TRBD1 as a possible D gene (7 bases). Germline V CDR1 and CDR2: SGHRS, YFSETQ. This CDR3 has 14 residues. V was clipped by 4 bases and J by 5 bases, with 15 bases between them. The CDR3 protein is CASSAPTGRETQYF. The CDR3 region has the DNA TGCGCCAGCAGCGCCCCGACAGGGAGGGAGACCCAGTACTTC.

V usage is TRBV28 and J usage is TRBJ1-2; 7 bases align to TRBD1. The V and J ends lost 8 bases and 3 bases, in that order; junction bases with no gene match: 3. Germline V gene data show CDR1 as MDHEN and CDR2 as SYDVKM. CDR3 length: 12 amino acids. The CDR3 sequence is CASRQGDYGYTF. The CDR3 region has the DNA TGTGCCAGCCGACAGGGAGACTATGGCTACACCTTC.

The V call is TRBV5-4, the J call TRBJ1-4, with 10 bases identical to TRBD1. The CDR3 is 19 amino acids. Germline loops: CDR1 SGHNT, CDR2 YYREEE (reference sequence). Unmatched junction bases numbered 19, after V lost 4 bases and J lost 7 bases. CDR3 region: CASSRNRDRGRKGGEKLFF. DNA of the CDR3: TGTGCCAGCAGCCGTAACCGGGACAGGGGTAGGAAGGGCGGTGAAAAACTGTTTTTT.

The chain is built from TRBV9 and TRBJ1-3; D is unresolved. The V gene lost 3 bases and the J gene lost 0 bases, with 19 bases spanning the gap. The CDR3 covers 18 residues. CDR1 is SGDLS, CDR2 YYNGEE, per germline. CDR3 residues: CASSANSEVLLSGNTIYF. As DNA, the CDR3 is TGTGCCAGCAGCGCAAACTCGGAGGTTCTACTCTCTGGAAACACCATATATTTT.

The rearrangement links TRBV7-9 to TRBJ2-1; 7 bases fit TRBD1. Germline V lookup: CDR1 SEHNR, CDR2 FQNEAQ (reference sequence). This CDR3 region has 15 residues. V was clipped by 4 bases and J by 2 bases; unmatched bases: 5. CDR3 sequence reads: CASSSPGQTYNEQFF. CDR3 sequence (DNA): TGTGCCAGCAGCTCGCCGGGACAGACCTACAATGAGCAGTTCTTC.

The chain joins TRBV5-1 to TRBJ1-6, with 7 bases identical to TRBD1. The CDR3 runs 15 residues. Germline trimming cut 2 bases from V and 9 bases from J; bases unmatched to any gene: 8. Looked up from germline, CDR1 is SGHRS and CDR2 is YFSETQ. DNA for the CDR3: TGCGCCAGCAGCTTAGGACAGGCTTTTGGTTCACCCCTCCACTTT. Residues: CASSLGQAFGSPLHF.